These T cell receptor beta chains were read from a single sample in a study of cytomegalovirus exposure and HLA in healthy donors. The table came from immunoSEQ multiplex PCR; TCRdb's copy has only in-frame clones and leaves some out. This table holds 150,000 to 200,000 clones, over 70% found once. The specimen was PBMCs. Receptors were obtained from a woman in her thirties or forties in good health and CMV-seropositive. Both conserved end residues are part of each CDR3. A D gene is named only where the DNA matches it firmly. Size is stated for part of the rows, as once, few or many counts, or as a class when the clone is expanded.

CDR3nt	CDR3aa	d_gene	v_gene	j_gene	abundance
TGTGCCACCAGCATAGGGGCGAGTAACGAGCAGTACTTC	CATSIGASNEQYF	-	TRBV15	TRBJ2-7	once
TGTGCCAGCAGTTTAGGAGGTGAAGCTTTCTTT	CASSLGGEAFF	-	TRBV28	TRBJ1-1	-
TGTGCCAGCAGTGCCGGCGCAGGGCTCTATGGCTACACCTTC	CASSAGAGLYGYTF	-	TRBV2	TRBJ1-2	-
TGTGCCATGAGTTGGGGCTACACCTTC	CAMSWGYTF	-	TRBV27	TRBJ1-2	-
TGTGCCAGCAGTTCGCAGGGGCCCTACGAGCAGTACTTC	CASSSQGPYEQYF	-	TRBV27	TRBJ2-7	-
TGTGCCAGCAATCGACAGGGGCGGACTGAAGCTTTCTTT	CASNRQGRTEAFF	TRBD1	TRBV6-5	TRBJ1-1	-
TGCGCCAGCAGCCTGAGCCCATCTGGGGCCAACGGCCTGACTTTC	CASSLSPSGANGLTF	-	TRBV5-1	TRBJ2-6	-
TGTGCCAGTAGTCGGGCGTGGGTAGGGGACTATGGCTACACCTTC	CASSRAWVGDYGYTF	-	TRBV19	TRBJ1-2	-
TGTTCCAGCAGCTCGGGACTAGCGCCGAATGAGCAGTTCTTC	CSSSSGLAPNEQFF	TRBD2	TRBV7-9	TRBJ2-1	-
TGTGCCAGTTCTATGGTCTCTGGAAACACCATATATTTT	CASSMVSGNTIYF	-	TRBV19	TRBJ1-3	-
TGTGCCAGCAGCGAAGGACTAGCGGGGGTATCCTACAATGAGCAGTTCTTC	CASSEGLAGVSYNEQFF	TRBD2	TRBV14	TRBJ2-1	once
TGTGCCAGCACCCCTTCACTTGGGAACACTGAAGCTTTCTTT	CASTPSLGNTEAFF	-	TRBV6-6	TRBJ1-1	-
TGCGCCAGCAGCCAAGGAGCGGGGGCCTACGAGCAGTACTTC	CASSQGAGAYEQYF	TRBD2	TRBV4-1	TRBJ2-7	-
TGTGCCAGTCTATTATCGGGGGCCAACGTCCTGACTTTC	CASLLSGANVLTF	-	TRBV19	TRBJ2-6	-
TGTGCCAGCAGCTTACTGGCGGGAGGATCCTTCTTCGGCTACACCTTC	CASSLLAGGSFFGYTF	-	TRBV7-2	TRBJ1-2	-
TGTGCCAGCAGCTTAAATATGGGGGCGAACACTGAAGCTTTCTTT	CASSLNMGANTEAFF	-	TRBV7-2	TRBJ1-1	-
TGTGCCAGCAGCGTAGAGGTCCTAGCGGGGGGGCTTAATGAGCAGTTCTTC	CASSVEVLAGGLNEQFF	TRBD2	TRBV9	TRBJ2-1	-
TGTGCCAGCAGCCGGGACAGCAGGGGAGAAGAGACCCAGTACTTC	CASSRDSRGEETQYF	TRBD1	TRBV2	TRBJ2-5	-
TGTGCCTGGCAACGAGGTTCAACTAATGAAAAACTGTTTTTT	CAWQRGSTNEKLFF	-	TRBV30	TRBJ1-4	-
TGTGCCAGCAGCGAGAGGGACATACGCACAGATACGCAGTATTTT	CASSERDIRTDTQYF	-	TRBV9	TRBJ2-3	-
TGCGCCAGCAGCGAAAGCGGGGGGGCCGGAGAGACCCAGTACTTC	CASSESGGAGETQYF	TRBD2	TRBV4-3	TRBJ2-5	-
TGTGCCAGTAGTAGTGTCGCGGGGGATACGCAGTATTTT	CASSSVAGDTQYF	-	TRBV19	TRBJ2-3	few
TGTGCCAGTAGTATACAGGGGGCGAACACCGGGGAGCTGTTTTTT	CASSIQGANTGELFF	TRBD1	TRBV19	TRBJ2-2	-
TGTGCCAGCAGGGCGGTAGCGGCCAGCTCCTACGAGCAGTACTTC	CASRAVAASSYEQYF	-	TRBV6-1	TRBJ2-7	-
TGCGCCAGCAGCTTGGACGTTGGGGAGGGAGCTCAGCCCCAGCATTTT	CASSLDVGEGAQPQHF	-	TRBV5-1	TRBJ1-5	-
TGTGCCAGCAACGGACAGGCCATCTCCTACGAGCAGTACTTC	CASNGQAISYEQYF	TRBD1	TRBV6-1	TRBJ2-7	once
TGTGCCAGCAGCGTACCGGGGGGGCAGGAAGAGACCCAGTACTTC	CASSVPGGQEETQYF	TRBD2	TRBV9	TRBJ2-5	-
TGTGCCAGCAGCTTAGTCGCGACCATGGGGGGCTACAATGAGCAGTTCTTC	CASSLVATMGGYNEQFF	-	TRBV7-2	TRBJ2-1	-